These T cell receptor beta chains were read from a single sample in a study of cytomegalovirus exposure and HLA in healthy donors. Clones were sequenced by immunoSEQ multiplex PCR, and TCRdb holds only the in-frame ones, with some missing. The data contain roughly 250,000 clones, roughly two thirds of them seen just once; the ten biggest clones take up approximately 2.1%. The sequenced sample consisted of PBMCs. The source of these receptors is a female donor in good health and CMV-seronegative. CDR3s include the opening cysteine and the closing phenylalanine or tryptophan. D genes are given only for firm matches. Expanded clones get a size class; other rows say once, few or many, or leave the size out.

clone_size: .; cdr3_length: 11; d_call: .; v_call: TRBV20-1; j_call: TRBJ2-2; cdr3_aa: CSARDEAQLFF; cdr3_nt: TGCAGTGCTAGAGATGAGGCGCAGCTGTTTTTT
clone_size: .; cdr3_length: 13; d_call: .; v_call: TRBV12-5; j_call: TRBJ2-1; cdr3_aa: CASGLGRYNEQFF; cdr3_nt: TGTGCTAGTGGTTTGGGGCGGTACAATGAGCAGTTCTTC
clone_size: once; cdr3_length: 15; d_call: .; v_call: TRBV30; j_call: TRBJ2-5; cdr3_aa: CAWSVLRGDQETQYF; cdr3_nt: TGTGCCTGGAGTGTACTGAGAGGAGACCAAGAGACCCAGTACTTC
clone_size: .; cdr3_length: 14; d_call: TRBD1; v_call: TRBV19; j_call: TRBJ1-2; cdr3_aa: CASSIGQGAYGYTF; cdr3_nt: TGTGCCAGTAGTATAGGACAGGGGGCTTATGGCTACACCTTC
clone_size: .; cdr3_length: 14; d_call: .; v_call: TRBV28; j_call: TRBJ2-7; cdr3_aa: CASRAAGFPYEQYF; cdr3_nt: TGTGCCAGCAGGGCCGCAGGGTTCCCCTACGAGCAGTACTTC
clone_size: .; cdr3_length: 17; d_call: TRBD2; v_call: TRBV5-6; j_call: TRBJ2-7; cdr3_aa: CASSSGLTSGAPYEQYF; cdr3_nt: TGTGCCAGCAGCTCCGGGCTTACTAGCGGGGCCCCCTACGAGCAGTACTTC
clone_size: .; cdr3_length: 15; d_call: .; v_call: TRBV5-1; j_call: TRBJ2-1; cdr3_aa: CASSSVPGGHNEQFF; cdr3_nt: TGCGCCAGCAGCTCTGTGCCCGGGGGACACAATGAGCAGTTCTTC
clone_size: .; cdr3_length: 16; d_call: TRBD2; v_call: TRBV25-1; j_call: TRBJ2-1; cdr3_aa: CASEGLAGGLYNEQFF; cdr3_nt: TGTGCCAGCGAAGGGCTAGCGGGAGGGCTTTACAATGAGCAGTTCTTC
clone_size: few; cdr3_length: 15; d_call: TRBD1; v_call: TRBV14; j_call: TRBJ1-2; cdr3_aa: CASSQRTGPDYGYTF; cdr3_nt: TGTGCCAGCAGCCAAAGGACAGGGCCGGACTATGGCTACACCTTC
clone_size: .; cdr3_length: 13; d_call: .; v_call: TRBV4-2; j_call: TRBJ1-5; cdr3_aa: CASSQASLQPQHF; cdr3_nt: TGTGCCAGCAGCCAAGCTAGTCTCCAGCCCCAGCATTTT
clone_size: .; cdr3_length: 16; d_call: TRBD2; v_call: TRBV11-2; j_call: TRBJ2-5; cdr3_aa: CASSLGASGRAETQYF; cdr3_nt: TGTGCCAGCAGCCTCGGGGCTAGCGGGAGGGCCGAGACCCAGTACTTC
clone_size: .; cdr3_length: 13; d_call: TRBD2; v_call: TRBV29-1; j_call: TRBJ2-1; cdr3_aa: CSAIYGGGNEQFF; cdr3_nt: TGCAGCGCTATATACGGGGGGGGAAATGAGCAGTTCTTC
clone_size: .; cdr3_length: 12; d_call: .; v_call: TRBV5-5; j_call: TRBJ1-1; cdr3_aa: CASSLAGFEAFF; cdr3_nt: TGTGCCAGCAGCTTGGCGGGTTTTGAAGCTTTTTTT
clone_size: .; cdr3_length: 16; d_call: .; v_call: TRBV5-1; j_call: TRBJ1-1; cdr3_aa: CASSLVGQVLNTEAFF; cdr3_nt: TGCGCCAGCAGCTTGGTCGGACAAGTTTTGAACACTGAAGCTTTCTTT
clone_size: .; cdr3_length: 15; d_call: .; v_call: TRBV5-5; j_call: TRBJ2-2; cdr3_aa: CASSFAGRNTGELFF; cdr3_nt: TGTGCCAGCAGCTTCGCTGGGAGGAACACCGGGGAGCTGTTTTTT
clone_size: few; cdr3_length: 14; d_call: .; v_call: TRBV14; j_call: TRBJ1-3; cdr3_aa: CASSSTVRSNTIYF; cdr3_nt: TGTGCCAGCAGCTCCACGGTGAGATCAAACACCATATATTTT
clone_size: .; cdr3_length: 14; d_call: .; v_call: TRBV9; j_call: TRBJ1-1; cdr3_aa: CASSPLARDTEAFF; cdr3_nt: TGTGCCAGCAGCCCCTTGGCCCGGGACACTGAAGCTTTCTTT
clone_size: .; cdr3_length: 13; d_call: .; v_call: TRBV11-1; j_call: TRBJ1-5; cdr3_aa: CASSPSGDQPQHF; cdr3_nt: TGTGCCAGCAGTCCCTCCGGGGATCAGCCCCAGCATTTT
clone_size: .; cdr3_length: 14; d_call: .; v_call: TRBV5-1; j_call: TRBJ1-3; cdr3_aa: CASSLPGDYNTIYF; cdr3_nt: TGCGCCAGCAGCTTGCCAGGGGATTACAACACCATATATTTT
clone_size: .; cdr3_length: 14; d_call: .; v_call: TRBV27; j_call: TRBJ2-7; cdr3_aa: CASSAAGTTYEQYF; cdr3_nt: TGTGCCAGCAGTGCTGCCGGGACAACATACGAGCAGTACTTC
clone_size: .; cdr3_length: 13; d_call: TRBD2; v_call: TRBV10-2; j_call: TRBJ2-7; cdr3_aa: CASSEAGGHEQYF; cdr3_nt: TGCGCCAGCAGTGAAGCGGGAGGCCACGAGCAGTACTTC
clone_size: few; cdr3_length: 15; d_call: .; v_call: TRBV5-4; j_call: TRBJ1-5; cdr3_aa: CASSLGGQIPQPQHF; cdr3_nt: TGTGCCAGCAGCTTGGGCGGGCAGATTCCTCAGCCCCAGCATTTT
clone_size: .; cdr3_length: 14; d_call: TRBD1; v_call: TRBV5-4; j_call: TRBJ2-7; cdr3_aa: CASSPGDRESEQYF; cdr3_nt: TGTGCCAGCAGCCCGGGGGACAGGGAATCCGAGCAGTACTTC
clone_size: .; cdr3_length: 12; d_call: .; v_call: TRBV6-5; j_call: TRBJ2-1; cdr3_aa: CASSSGGGEQFF; cdr3_nt: TGTGCCAGCAGTTCCGGGGGTGGGGAGCAGTTCTTC
clone_size: .; cdr3_length: 14; d_call: TRBD1; v_call: TRBV10-2; j_call: TRBJ1-5; cdr3_aa: CASVDRGGNQPQHF; cdr3_nt: TGCGCCAGCGTAGACAGGGGGGGCAATCAGCCCCAGCATTTT
clone_size: .; cdr3_length: 14; d_call: .; v_call: TRBV6-4; j_call: TRBJ2-4; cdr3_aa: CASSLGTGPNIQYF; cdr3_nt: TGTGCCAGCAGCTTAGGAACAGGGCCAAACATTCAGTACTTC
clone_size: .; cdr3_length: 13; d_call: TRBD1; v_call: TRBV6-5; j_call: TRBJ2-2; cdr3_aa: CASKGQGTGELFF; cdr3_nt: TGTGCCAGCAAGGGACAGGGGACCGGGGAGCTGTTTTTT
clone_size: .; cdr3_length: 16; d_call: TRBD2; v_call: TRBV7-7; j_call: TRBJ2-1; cdr3_aa: CASSAIAGGVVDEQFF; cdr3_nt: TGTGCCAGCAGCGCAATCGCGGGGGGTGTAGTAGATGAGCAGTTCTTC
clone_size: .; cdr3_length: 18; d_call: TRBD2; v_call: TRBV28; j_call: TRBJ2-1; cdr3_aa: CASSSLKLAGGGRNEQFF; cdr3_nt: TGTGCCAGCAGTTCCCTAAAACTAGCGGGAGGGGGGAGGAATGAGCAGTTCTTC
clone_size: .; cdr3_length: 16; d_call: .; v_call: TRBV7-7; j_call: TRBJ2-1; cdr3_aa: CASSLVGRLGHNEQFF; cdr3_nt: TGTGCCAGCAGCTTAGTCGGCAGGCTTGGCCACAATGAGCAGTTCTTC
clone_size: .; cdr3_length: 18; d_call: .; v_call: TRBV7-2; j_call: TRBJ2-6; cdr3_aa: CASSFPPRQFSGANVLTF; cdr3_nt: TGTGCCAGCAGCTTTCCCCCGAGACAGTTCTCTGGGGCCAACGTCCTGACTTTC
clone_size: .; cdr3_length: 14; d_call: TRBD1; v_call: TRBV7-9; j_call: TRBJ1-1; cdr3_aa: CASSLVGAGGKAFF; cdr3_nt: TGTGCCAGCAGCTTAGTGGGGGCAGGGGGAAAAGCTTTCTTT
clone_size: few; cdr3_length: 13; d_call: .; v_call: TRBV5-8; j_call: TRBJ2-2; cdr3_aa: CASSLQGSGELFF; cdr3_nt: TGTGCCAGCAGCTTACAGGGTTCCGGGGAGCTGTTTTTT
clone_size: .; cdr3_length: 16; d_call: TRBD1; v_call: TRBV5-1; j_call: TRBJ1-1; cdr3_aa: CASSWTGLGRRTEAFF; cdr3_nt: TGCGCCAGCAGCTGGACAGGTTTGGGACGGAGGACTGAAGCTTTCTTT
clone_size: .; cdr3_length: 15; d_call: .; v_call: TRBV11-2; j_call: TRBJ2-1; cdr3_aa: CASSLDRGSYNEQFF; cdr3_nt: TGTGCCAGCAGCTTAGATCGGGGTTCCTACAATGAGCAGTTCTTC
clone_size: .; cdr3_length: 14; d_call: TRBD1; v_call: TRBV5-1; j_call: TRBJ1-2; cdr3_aa: CASSLGQGNYGYTF; cdr3_nt: TGCGCCAGCAGCTTGGGACAGGGCAACTATGGCTACACCTTC
clone_size: .; cdr3_length: 15; d_call: TRBD2; v_call: TRBV9; j_call: TRBJ2-7; cdr3_aa: CASSVGGLAALEQYF; cdr3_nt: TGTGCCAGCAGCGTAGGAGGACTAGCCGCCCTCGAGCAGTACTTC
clone_size: .; cdr3_length: 16; d_call: TRBD2; v_call: TRBV5-1; j_call: TRBJ2-2; cdr3_aa: CASSTGLATNTGELFF; cdr3_nt: TGCGCCAGCAGCACCGGACTAGCGACGAACACCGGGGAGCTGTTTTTT
clone_size: .; cdr3_length: 13; d_call: .; v_call: TRBV11-2; j_call: TRBJ1-2; cdr3_aa: CASSLGQTRGYTF; cdr3_nt: TGTGCCAGCAGCTTAGGCCAAACGCGAGGCTACACCTTC
clone_size: .; cdr3_length: 14; d_call: .; v_call: TRBV9; j_call: TRBJ2-7; cdr3_aa: CASSGGQGSYEQYF; cdr3_nt: TGTGCCAGCAGCGGAGGGCAGGGGAGCTACGAGCAGTACTTC
clone_size: few; cdr3_length: 15; d_call: TRBD2; v_call: TRBV6-1; j_call: TRBJ2-7; cdr3_aa: CASSEGGGPTYEQYF; cdr3_nt: TGTGCCAGCAGTGAAGGGGGGGGACCGACCTACGAGCAGTACTTC
clone_size: few; cdr3_length: 14; d_call: TRBD1; v_call: TRBV5-1; j_call: TRBJ1-1; cdr3_aa: CASSQTGGNTEAFF; cdr3_nt: TGCGCCAGCAGCCAGACAGGGGGGAACACTGAAGCTTTCTTT